The 25 T cell receptor beta chains listed next were all sequenced from one sample in a study of molecular identifiers for immune sequencing clone quantification. Each CDR3 protein gets one entry after TCRdb re-called the PCR reads with MiXCR. This table holds under 600,000 distinct CDR3 sequences, 20% to 25% found once. The material sequenced was naive CD8+ T cells from blood, with Jurkat cell RNA spiked in. As for subset: FACS-sorted CD8+CD4-CCR7+CD45RA+ naive T cells. All receptors derive from a human donor in good health. Some libraries in this study had Jurkat cell RNA spiked in.

The V call is TRBV20-1, the J call TRBJ2-7; D is uncertain. The V end was cut by 6 bases, the J end by 0 bases, with 12 bases between. The CDR3 runs 13 residues. CDR1 and CDR2 from the germline V gene are DFQATT and SNEGSKA (reference sequence). The CDR3 nucleotides are TGCAGTGCCCCCATAGGTTACTCCTACGAGCAGTACTTC. Amino acid sequence: CSAPIGYSYEQYF.

The chain employs TRBV6-2 or TRBV6-3 and TRBJ2-5, with TRBD2 matching 7 bases. V lost 2 bases to trimming and J lost 5 bases; unmatched junction nucleotides: 11. CDR3 length: 16 amino acids. From germline, CDR1 is MNHEY and CDR2 SVGEGT. CDR3 sequence reads: CASSYQGLQTWETQYF. In DNA, the CDR3 is TGTGCCAGCAGTTACCAGGGACTACAAACGTGGGAGACCCAGTACTTC.

This clonotype was recorded many times. J is TRBJ2-3 and V is TRBV2; D is unresolved. Germline CDR1 SNHLY, CDR2 FYNNEI. This CDR3 spans 13 amino acids. Trimming left V 6 bases short and J 3 bases short, with 10 bases between. The CDR3 is CASSGAGTDTQYF. The CDR3 DNA sequence: TGTGCCAGCAGCGGAGCCGGGACAGATACGCAGTATTTT.

The chain has TRBV13 and TRBJ2-5; D not resolved. The germline V gene encodes CDR1 PRHDT and CDR2 FYEKMQ (reference sequence). The CDR3 loop spans 11 amino acids. Trimming cost V 8 bases and J 3 bases, with 7 bases left between them. CDR3 loop: CASEEKETQYF. CDR3 sequence (DNA): TGTGCCAGCGAGGAGAAAGAGACCCAGTACTTC.

This clonotype was observed a few times. The chain is built from TRBV19 and TRBJ1-5; no firm D call. The germline CDR1 and CDR2 sequences are LNHDA and SQIVND (reference sequence). Trimming shortened V by 5 bases and J by 7 bases, and 9 bases separated the two germline ends. The CDR3 contains 12 residues. The DNA of the CDR3 is TGTGCCAGTAGTTATGGACTACAGCCCCAGCATTTT. It encodes CASSYGLQPQHF.

The sample holds a few counts of this clonotype. This chain connects TRBV12-3 or TRBV12-4 to TRBJ2-1; a possible D gene is TRBD2 (6 bases). The CDR3 is made up of 14 amino acids. Trimming removed 5 bases from V and 10 bases from J, with 18 bases in between. CDR3 loop: CASSTHTEGGEQFF. The CDR3 bases are TGTGCCAGCAGTACACATACGGAGGGCGGGGAGCAGTTCTTC.

This clonotype was detected ten times or more. J is TRBJ1-1 and V is TRBV5-4, with D possibly matching TRBD1 (5 bases). V was cut by 4 bases and J by 8 bases, with 9 bases left in between. This CDR3 is built from 11 residues. Germline-derived CDR1 and CDR2 are SGHNT and YYREEE (reference sequence). The CDR3 sequence is CASSHGQEAFF. Written as DNA, the CDR3 is TGTGCCAGCAGCCATGGACAAGAAGCTTTCTTT. The full variable domain, its missing parts supplied by reference TRBV5-4 and TRBJ1-1, is ETGVTQSPTHLIKTRGQQVTLRCSSQSGHNTVSWYQQALGQGPQFIFQYYREEENGRGNFPPRFSGLQFPNYSSELNVNALELDDSALYLCASSHGQEAFFGQGTRLTVV.

The gene calls are TRBV9 and TRBJ1-5; D perhaps matches TRBD1 (5 bases). CDR3 length: 14 amino acids. Germline values: CDR1 SGDLS, CDR2 YYNGEE. V lost 0 bases and J 9 bases, leaving 13 bases between the germline ends. CDR3 region: CASSVGGASGPQHF. In nucleotides, the CDR3 is TGTGCCAGCAGCGTAGGAGGGGCCTCGGGGCCCCAGCATTTT. Variable domain in full (rest from reference TRBV9 and TRBJ1-5): DSGVTQTPKHLITATGQRVTLRCSPRSGDLSVYWYQQSLDQGLQFLIQYYNGEERAKGNILERFSAQQFPDLHSELNLSSLELGDSALYFCASSVGGASGPQHFGDGTRLSIL.

For this clonotype: A single base separates this from a much larger clone, so it may be a read error. The rearrangement uses TRBV28 and TRBJ2-7; D possibly corresponds to TRBD1 (6 bases). CDR1 MDHEN and CDR2 SYDVKM come from the germline V gene. The CDR3 spans 16 residues. CDR3 region: CASSSLFRDTAYEQCF. In nucleotides, the CDR3 is TGTGCCAGCAGCAGTTTATTCCGGGACACAGCCTACGAGCAGTGCTTC.

The rearrangement links TRBV7-9 to TRBJ2-5; a weak D match, TRBD2 (5 bases). Germline V gene data show CDR1 as SEHNR and CDR2 as FQNEAQ (reference sequence). Trimming removed 1 base from V and 3 bases from J, with 9 bases in between. The length of the CDR3 is 14 residues. The DNA of the CDR3 is TGTGCCAGCAGCTTAGGCTACGGGGAAGAGACCCAGTACTTC. It encodes CASSLGYGEETQYF.

As to this clonotype: This likely comes from a read error, as the CDR3 has no conserved phenylalanine or tryptophan at its end. This chain links TRBV6-1 with TRBJ1-2; D might be TRBD1 (6 bases). Germline V lookup: CDR1 MNHNS, CDR2 SASEGT. V was pared by 4 bases and J by 0 bases, with 15 bases between. CDR3 length equals 16 residues. CDR3 amino acids: CASSVRDTLPNYGYTL. The CDR3 DNA reads TGTGCCAGCAGTGTCCGGGACACCCTACCTAACTATGGCTACACCCTC.

As regards this clonotype: Given a much more abundant clone one base away, this may be a read error. The gene calls are TRBV7-3 and TRBJ1-1; D unresolved. The CDR3 totals 13 residues. Per germline, CDR1 SGHTA and CDR2 FQGTGA. For the CDR3, the DNA is TGTGCCAGCAGCTTAGGCGAGAGCACTGGAGCTTTCTTT. Its translation: CASSLGESTGAFF. The complete variable domain, with remaining parts taken from reference TRBV7-3 and TRBJ1-1, reads GAGVSQTPSNKVTEKGKYVELRCDPISGHTALYWYRQSLGQGPEFLIYFQGTGAADDSGLPNDRFFAVRPEGSVSTLKIQRTERGDSAVYLCASSLGESTGAFFGQGTRLTVV.

This clonotype was counted many times. This chain uses TRBV19 with TRBJ2-3; D is perhaps TRBD2 (7 bases). CDR1 LNHDA and CDR2 SQIVND come from the germline V gene (reference sequence). Trimming removed 3 bases at V and 4 bases at J, with 17 bases between. The CDR3 consists of 16 residues. Here the CDR3 reads CASSMSGGGVSDTQYF. The CDR3 nucleotides are TGTGCCAGTAGTATGTCGGGCGGGGGCGTCTCAGATACGCAGTATTTT.

This clonotype showed up many times. The chain carries TRBV5-1 and TRBJ2-3, with a possible D match to TRBD1 (5 bases). V gave up 3 bases and J gave up 2 bases, with 19 bases separating them. This CDR3 has 17 residues. CDR1 is SGHRS and CDR2 is YFSETQ in the germline V gene. CDR3: CASSSTLAGSITDTQYF. The CDR3 DNA reads as TGCGCCAGCAGCTCGACCCTGGCAGGGTCTATCACAGATACGCAGTATTTT.

V and J are TRBV5-4 and TRBJ2-7, with 7 bases identical to TRBD1. The CDR3 is 13 amino acids. J lost 4 bases, V lost 1 base, and 2 bases had no gene match. Germline CDR1 is SGHNT and CDR2 is YYREEE (reference sequence). The DNA for the CDR3 is TGTGCCAGCAGCTTGCAGGGGGAGTACGAGCAGTACTTC. It encodes CASSLQGEYEQYF.

This clonotype was found once. This may be a read error, as it is one base from a much larger clone. The V gene is TRBV7-2, the J gene TRBJ2-1, with no clear D. CDR3 size: 11 residues. The germline V gene has CDR1 SGHTA and CDR2 FQGNSA. The CDR3 DNA reads as TGTGCCAGCACAAGCTACAATGAGCAGCTCTTC. Translation: CASTSYNEQLF.

Comment on this clonotype: A junction boundary mismatches the germline segment, possibly from a read error. The rearrangement joins TRBV7-2 to TRBJ2-7, with D perhaps matching TRBD1 or TRBD2 (5 bases each). The V gene's germline CDR1 is SGHTA and CDR2 FQGNSA. The CDR3 runs 14 residues. The CDR3 bases are TGTGTCAGCAGCCCAACAGGCGGGCCTCCCGAGCAGTATTTC. This translates into CVSSPTGGPPEQYF.

Turning to this clonotype: Germline and junction disagree at one end, which may indicate a read error. The rearrangement joins TRBV29-1 to TRBJ1-3; weak D call: TRBD1 (6 bases). CDR3 size: 14 residues. CDR1 is SQVTM, CDR2 ANQGSEA, per germline. The CDR3 bases are TGCAGCGTAACGGGGGGCCCGCGAGGAAACACCACATATTTT. It yields the protein CSVTGGPRGNTTYF.

This clonotype showed up many times. V usage is TRBV12-3 or TRBV12-4 and J usage is TRBJ1-5; a weak D match, TRBD1 (5 bases). The ends were cut back, 6 bases at V and 0 bases at J, with 15 bases in the middle. The CDR3 is made up of 16 amino acids. This CDR3 reads CASRDPTESSNQPQHF. The CDR3 region has the DNA TGTGCCAGCAGGGACCCGACAGAAAGTAGCAATCAGCCCCAGCATTTT.

This clonotype came up many times. CDR3 sequence reads: CASSFTGTLGPSYEQYF. The CDR3 nucleotides read TGCGCCAGCAGCTTCACCGGGACCCTCGGACCCTCCTACGAGCAGTACTTC. The chain is built from TRBV5-1 and TRBJ2-7; D may correspond to TRBD1 or TRBD2 (5 bases each). This CDR3 region has 17 residues. V lost 2 bases and J 0 bases, leaving 18 bases between the germline ends. Germline V gene lookup returns CDR1 SGHRS and CDR2 YFSETQ.

This clonotype has only a few counts. This chain joins TRBV6-6 and TRBJ2-7, with D possibly TRBD2 on 6 matching bases. From germline, CDR1 is MNHNY and CDR2 SVGAGI (reference sequence). Trimming left V 2 bases short and J 0 bases short, with 11 bases between. CDR3 length: 15 residues. CDR3 region: CASSYPDYGSYEQYF. CDR3 DNA: TGTGCCAGCAGTTACCCGGACTACGGCTCCTACGAGCAGTACTTC.

The table lists this clonotype with a few counts. V and J are TRBV7-3 and TRBJ2-3, with TRBD2 identical over 8 bases. With 2 bases clipped from V and 5 bases from J, the junction kept 3 bases outside the gene matches. The CDR3 runs to 14 residues. Germline V gene sequence: CDR1 SGHTA, CDR2 FQGTGA. CDR3 sequence: CASSLSGGVDTQYF. CDR3 sequence (DNA): TGTGCCAGCAGCTTATCGGGGGGGGTAGATACGCAGTATTTT.

Worth noting for this clonotype: A much larger clone lies one base from this, so it may be a read error. Here the CDR3 omits its conserved ending phenylalanine or tryptophan, so a read error is the likely source. CDR3 residues: CSATPVFVYNQPQHL. The CDR3 DNA reads as TGCAGTGCCACCCCGGTGTTCGTATACAATCAGCCCCAGCATCTT. The chain is built from TRBV20-1 and TRBJ1-5; D unresolved. The CDR3 runs 15 residues. Trimming stripped 6 bases from V and 3 bases from J, with 18 bases between. The V gene's germline CDR1 is DFQATT and CDR2 SNEGSKA (reference sequence).

The chain couples TRBV6-1 to TRBJ2-7; TRBD1 or TRBD2 may be the D gene (5 bases each). Deletions cut 1 base from V and 4 bases from J, with 14 bases between. Looked up from germline, CDR1 is MNHNS and CDR2 is SASEGT. The CDR3 loop spans 15 amino acids. The CDR3: CASSEEWGRPYEQYF. As DNA, the CDR3 is TGTGCCAGCAGTGAAGAATGGGGACGACCTTACGAGCAGTACTTC.

This chain connects TRBV4-3 to TRBJ2-2; D not certain. V dropped 1 base and J dropped 0 bases, with 6 bases sitting between them. Germline V gene lookup returns CDR1 LGHNA and CDR2 YSLEER. The CDR3 has 15 amino acids. In DNA form, the CDR3 reads TGCGCCAGCAGCCAAGCATGGGCGAACACCGGGGAGCTGTTTTTT. It translates to CASSQAWANTGELFF.